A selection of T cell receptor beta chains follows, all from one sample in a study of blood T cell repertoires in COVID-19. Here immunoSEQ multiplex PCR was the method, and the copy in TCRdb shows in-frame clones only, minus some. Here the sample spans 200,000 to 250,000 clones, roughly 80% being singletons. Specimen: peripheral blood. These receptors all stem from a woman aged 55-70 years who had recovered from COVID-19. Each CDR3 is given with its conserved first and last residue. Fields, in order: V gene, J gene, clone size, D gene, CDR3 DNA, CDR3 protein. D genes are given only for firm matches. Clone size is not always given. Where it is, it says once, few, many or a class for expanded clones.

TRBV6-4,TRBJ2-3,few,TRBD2,TGTGCCAGCAGTGACTCTAGCGGGGGGGCTACGCAGTATTTT,CASSDSSGGATQYF
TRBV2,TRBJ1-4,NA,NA,TGTGCCAGCAGTGAAACGCCTGGACCTAGCGAAAAACTGTTTTTT,CASSETPGPSEKLFF
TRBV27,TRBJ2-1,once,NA,TGTGCCAGCAGAGTGGGGGCCACTTACAATGAGCAGTTCTTC,CASRVGATYNEQFF
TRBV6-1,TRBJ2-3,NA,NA,TGTGCCAGCAGTGAATCGGCAGGGGGGTGGGCAGATACGCAGTATTTT,CASSESAGGWADTQYF
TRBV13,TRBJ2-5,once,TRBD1,TGTGCCAGCAGCATTACAGGGGCCGAGACCCAGTACTTC,CASSITGAETQYF
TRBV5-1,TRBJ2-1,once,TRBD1,TGCGCCAGCAGCTTGGCCCTGACAGGGAAGTCCTACAATGAGCAGTTCTTC,CASSLALTGKSYNEQFF
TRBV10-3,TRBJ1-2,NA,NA,TGTGCCACCCAACAGAACTATGGCTACACCTTC,CATQQNYGYTF
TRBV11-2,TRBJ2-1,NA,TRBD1,TGTGCCAGCAGCCGAGGGGGACAGGGGGCTTATGAGCAGTTCTTC,CASSRGGQGAYEQFF
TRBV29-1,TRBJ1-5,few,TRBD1,TGCAGCGTGAATAGGACAGGGCCCCAAACAAGCAATCAGCCCCAGCATTTT,CSVNRTGPQTSNQPQHF
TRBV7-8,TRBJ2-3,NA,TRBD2,TGTGCCAGCAGCGAAATTAGCGGGGGAACGCAGTATTTT,CASSEISGGTQYF
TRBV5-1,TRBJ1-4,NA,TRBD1,TGCGCCAGCAGCCCTGGACAGGGAAGGGAAAAACTGTTTTTT,CASSPGQGREKLFF
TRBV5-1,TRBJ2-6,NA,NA,TGCGCCAGCAGCTTACAGGGCTCTGGGGCCAACGTCCTGACTTTC,CASSLQGSGANVLTF
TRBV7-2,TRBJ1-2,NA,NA,TGTGCCAGCAGCCCAAACACAGGGAACTATGGCTACACCTTC,CASSPNTGNYGYTF
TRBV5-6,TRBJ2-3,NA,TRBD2,TGTGCCAGCTCCACGAAGCGGGGGGGCACAGATACGCAGTATTTT,CASSTKRGGTDTQYF
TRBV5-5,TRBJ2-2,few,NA,TGTGCCAGCAGCTTGGGGGACTGGCGCACCGGGGAGCTGTTTTTT,CASSLGDWRTGELFF
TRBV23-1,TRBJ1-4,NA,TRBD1,TGCGCCAGCAGTCAATCGAGGGGTGTCAGGGGGCGTTTTTGGGAAAAACTGTTTTTT,CASSQSRGVRGRFWEKLFF
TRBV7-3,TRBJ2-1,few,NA,TGTGCCAGCAGCTCTGGTATCCAGGGAAATGAGCAGTTCTTC,CASSSGIQGNEQFF
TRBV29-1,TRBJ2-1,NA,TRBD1,TGCAGCGTTTCCGGGACAGCACTCTACAATGAGCAGTTCTTC,CSVSGTALYNEQFF
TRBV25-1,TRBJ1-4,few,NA,TGTGCCAGCAGCCCTACGGGAGGGGCAACTAATGAAAAACTGTTTTTT,CASSPTGGATNEKLFF
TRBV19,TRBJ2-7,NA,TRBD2,TGTGCCAGTAGTATAAGCGGGGCCGAGCAGTACTTC,CASSISGAEQYF
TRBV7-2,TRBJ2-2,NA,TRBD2,TGTGCCAGCAGCTCTTCTAGCGGGGGGGCCGGGGAGCTGTTTTTT,CASSSSSGGAGELFF
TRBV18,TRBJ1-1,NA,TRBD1,TGTGCCAGCTCACCGAGACAGGGGCAGACTGAAGCTTTCTTT,CASSPRQGQTEAFF
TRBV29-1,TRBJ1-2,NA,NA,TGCAGCGTTGACGCAGGGGACGGCTACACCTTC,CSVDAGDGYTF
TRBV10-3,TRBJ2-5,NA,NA,TGTGCCATCAGGACCGAGGGTGGAGGAGGGGAGACCCAGTACTTC,CAIRTEGGGGETQYF
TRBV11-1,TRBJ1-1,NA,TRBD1,TGTGCCAGCAGCTACGGACAGGTCGGCCTATTTGAAGCTTTCTTT,CASSYGQVGLFEAFF
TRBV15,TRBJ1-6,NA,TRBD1,TGTGCCACCAGCGGTCCCGGGACAGGGTACAGCGCCTATAATTCACCCCTCCACTTT,CATSGPGTGYSAYNSPLHF
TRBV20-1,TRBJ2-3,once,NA,TGCAGTGCTAGTCTCGGGGATACGCAGTATTTT,CSASLGDTQYF
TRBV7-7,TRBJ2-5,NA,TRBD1,TGTGCTAGCAGCTTTGAGGGGGCGTCGGAGACCCAGTACTTC,CASSFEGASETQYF
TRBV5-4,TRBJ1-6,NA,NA,TGTGCCAGCAGCACCACGGATTCACCCCTCCACTTT,CASSTTDSPLHF
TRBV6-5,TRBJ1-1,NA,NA,TGTGCCAGCAACCGACAGAGTGAAGCTTTCTTT,CASNRQSEAFF
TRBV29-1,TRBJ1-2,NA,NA,TGCAGCGTTGGTTGGAACCGGGTAACGAATGGCTACACCTTC,CSVGWNRVTNGYTF
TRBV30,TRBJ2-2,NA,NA,TGTGCCTGGAGTCGGGGTACACGATTGAACACCGGGGAGCTGTTTTTT,CAWSRGTRLNTGELFF
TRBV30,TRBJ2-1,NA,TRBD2,TGTGCCTGGAGTAAAGGTAGCGGGGGGGCATATGAGCAGTTCTTC,CAWSKGSGGAYEQFF
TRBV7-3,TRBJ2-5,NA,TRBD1,TGTGCCAGCAGCCGACAGGGCGGCGGGACCCAGTACTTC,CASSRQGGGTQYF
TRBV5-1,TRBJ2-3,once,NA,TGCGCCAGCAGCAGACAGCGCACAGATACGCAGTATTTT,CASSRQRTDTQYF
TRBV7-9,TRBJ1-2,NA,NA,TGTGCCAGCGGCCCATCTAACAGGGCGAACTATGGCTACACCTTC,CASGPSNRANYGYTF
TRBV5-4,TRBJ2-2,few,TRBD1,TGTGCCAGCAGCTTGGATTTTGCAGGGGGCGGCGGGGAGCTGTTTTTT,CASSLDFAGGGGELFF
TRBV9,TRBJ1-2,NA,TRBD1,TGTGCCAGCCACGGGACAGAGTATGGCTACACCTTC,CASHGTEYGYTF
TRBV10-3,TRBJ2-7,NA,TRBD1,TGTGCCATCAGTGTCCGGGACAGGATCTACGAGCAGTACTTC,CAISVRDRIYEQYF
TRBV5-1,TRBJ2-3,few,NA,TGCGCCAGCAGCTGGAGCCCTAGCGCGGACGCAGATACGCAGTATTTT,CASSWSPSADADTQYF
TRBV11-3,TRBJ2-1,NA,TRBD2,TGTGCCAGCAGCCAGCGGGGGGGCTTTGGCAATGAGCAGTTCTTC,CASSQRGGFGNEQFF
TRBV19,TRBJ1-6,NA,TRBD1,TGTGCCAGTAGCCCGGGACAGCACAATTCACCCCTCCACTTT,CASSPGQHNSPLHF